A single sample gave rise to the 14 T cell receptor beta chains below, sequenced in a study of blood T cell repertoires in COVID-19. The repertoire was sequenced with immunoSEQ multiplex PCR; TCRdb's copy has only in-frame clones and lacks some. The sample yields roughly 170,000 clones, around 90% seen once. What was sequenced was peripheral blood. These receptors were obtained from a man between 35 and 55 years old with active or convalescent COVID-19.

The gene calls are TRBV4-2 and TRBJ2-5; TRBD2 aligns across 7 bases. V was clipped by 3 bases and J by 2 bases; unmatched bases: 6. The CDR3 contains 15 residues. Germline V CDR1 and CDR2: LGHNA, YNFKEQ. CDR3 sequence: CASSHRAGEQETQYF. The CDR3 DNA reads TGTGCCAGCAGCCACAGGGCGGGAGAACAAGAGACCCAGTACTTC.

The rearrangement uses TRBV28 and TRBJ1-2; possibly TRBD1 for D (6 bases). Trimming removed 6 bases at V and 4 bases at J, with 18 bases between. This CDR3 comprises 15 residues. Germline V CDR1 and CDR2: MDHEN, SYDVKM. The CDR3 reads CASSQTNDRPYGYTF. Written as DNA, the CDR3 is TGTGCCAGCAGCCAAACTAATGACAGGCCCTATGGCTACACCTTC.

V is TRBV5-3 and J is TRBJ2-1, with D possibly matching TRBD1 (6 bases). TRBV5-3 is an ORF, and what it does is uncertain. The CDR3 is made up of 15 amino acids. V lost 4 bases and J lost 5, with 16 bases in between. CDR3 sequence (DNA): TGTGCCAGAAGCACTCCAGGGGAAACACACAATGAGCAGTTCTTC. Its protein product is CARSTPGETHNEQFF.

About this clone itself: The same CDR3 can be traced to other DNA sequences in this sample. The chain joins TRBV12-3 or TRBV12-4 to TRBJ1-1; TRBD1 aligns across 7 bases. This CDR3 has 13 residues. V gave up 6 bases and J gave up 4 bases; unmatched junction bases: 5. DNA for the CDR3: TGTGCCAGCAGCCGAAACAGGGGCACTGAAGCTTTCTTT. The encoded protein is CASSRNRGTEAFF.

This rearrangement joins TRBV6-5 to TRBJ1-2, with a weak D call TRBD1 (5 bases). V was trimmed by 7 bases and J by 2 bases, leaving 17 bases between them. CDR3 length: 15 amino acids. CDR1 and CDR2 from the germline V gene are MNHEY and SVGAGI. CDR3: CASKVGTSRNYGYTF. CDR3 bases: TGTGCCAGCAAAGTTGGGACTAGCAGAAACTATGGCTACACCTTC.

This chain links TRBV7-9 with TRBJ2-5; TRBD1 aligns across 8 bases. Per the germline V gene, CDR1 is SEHNR and CDR2 is FQNEAQ (reference sequence). There are 13 residues in the CDR3. Trimming removed 7 bases from V and 3 bases from J; junction bases left unmatched: 4. The DNA of the CDR3 is TGTGCCAGCAACGGACAGGGAAAAGAGACCCAGTACTTC. It is translated as CASNGQGKETQYF.

This chain joins TRBV20-1 and TRBJ2-2, with 7 positions matching TRBD2. Germline CDR1 is DFQATT and CDR2 is SNEGSKA (reference sequence). V dropped 3 bases and J dropped 7; count of bases not matched to a gene: 8. There are 14 residues in the CDR3. The CDR3 nucleotides read TGCAGTGCTAGTAACGGGGGGTCCTTCGGGGAGCTGTTTTTT. Translating gives CSASNGGSFGELFF.

The V gene is TRBV30, the J gene TRBJ2-1; D is unclear. The V end was cut by 1 base, the J end by 0 bases, with 10 bases between. The V gene's germline CDR1 is GTSNPN and CDR2 SVGIG (reference sequence). The CDR3 sequence is 15 residues long. The CDR3 DNA sequence: TGTGCCTGGAGTGGTTTTGGTAGCTCCTACAATGAGCAGTTCTTC. Its protein product is CAWSGFGSSYNEQFF.

This chain links TRBV6-2 or TRBV6-3 with TRBJ2-5, with D perhaps matching TRBD1 (6 bases). This CDR3 region has 16 residues. V lost 3 bases and J lost 2, with 16 bases in between. Per the germline V gene, CDR1 is MNHEY and CDR2 is SVGEGT. The CDR3 DNA reads as TGTGCCAGCAGTTATGCCCAGGACAGCGAACAAGAGACCCAGTACTTC. This gives the protein CASSYAQDSEQETQYF.

V usage is TRBV5-1 and J usage is TRBJ1-2, with TRBD1 identical over 9 bases. The CDR3 contains 18 residues. CDR1 and CDR2 (germline): SGHRS, YFSETQ. The V segment lost 7 bases and the J segment 4 bases; nucleotides outside the gene matches: 20. CDR3 protein: CASRGPGTGNLMSYGYTF. CDR3 nucleotides: TGCGCCAGCCGAGGACCCGGGACAGGGAATCTGATGTCCTATGGCTACACCTTC.

This chain joins TRBV7-3 and TRBJ1-6; 10 bases agree with TRBD1. The CDR3 length is 14 residues. Germline CDR1 and CDR2: SGHTA and FQGTGA. Germline trimming cut 5 bases from V and 10 bases from J; bases unmatched to any gene: 5. The CDR3 protein is CASSRTGGESPLHF. CDR3 nucleotides: TGTGCCAGCAGCCGGACAGGGGGGGAATCACCCCTCCACTTT.

This clone was recorded only once. The V and J genes are TRBV6-5 and TRBJ2-2; unclear D gene. The CDR3 runs 14 residues. V was cut by 1 base and J by 1 base, with 4 bases left in between. Looked up from germline, CDR1 is MNHEY and CDR2 is SVGAGI. The CDR3 sequence: CASSYFKNTGELFF. DNA for the CDR3: TGTGCCAGCAGTTACTTCAAGAACACCGGGGAGCTGTTTTTT.

The chain is built from TRBV28 and TRBJ1-6, with D tentatively TRBD1 (6 bases). Germline V gives CDR1 MDHEN, CDR2 SYDVKM. V dropped 6 bases and J dropped 8 bases, with 11 bases sitting between them. This CDR3 is built from 13 residues. Here the CDR3 reads CASSRNRDSPLHF. CDR3 coding DNA: TGTGCCAGCAGCCGAAACAGGGATTCACCCCTCCACTTT.

The chain carries TRBV10-2 and TRBJ1-5; the match to TRBD1 covers 8 bases. CDR3 length: 13 amino acids. Looked up from germline, CDR1 is WSHSY and CDR2 is SAAADI. V shed 8 bases and J 6 bases; nucleotides not matched to a gene: 6. This CDR3 reads CASGQGQSQPQHF. The CDR3 nucleotides are TGCGCCAGCGGACAGGGCCAAAGTCAGCCCCAGCATTTT.